Listed here are 21 T cell receptor beta chains from one sample, sequenced in a study of blood T cell repertoires in COVID-19. The protocol was immunoSEQ multiplex PCR, while the TCRdb copy is restricted to in-frame clones and leaves out a portion. Counted here are 250,000 to 350,000 clones, about 81% occurring once; the ten biggest clones make up around 1.6%. The sequencing input was peripheral blood. These receptors came from a human donor with COVID-19, enrolled during active disease. The donor label of this sample is uncertain.

CDR3 protein: CASSIDGPGTELLFNTEAFF. CDR3 nucleotides: TGTGCCAGTAGTATAGATGGCCCCGGGACAGAATTGCTCTTTAACACTGAAGCTTTCTTT. V usage is TRBV19 and J usage is TRBJ1-1, with 7 bases matching TRBD1. V was pared by 0 bases and J by 2 bases, with 18 bases of the junction left unmatched. The length of the CDR3 is 20 residues. Germline values: CDR1 LNHDA, CDR2 SQIVND (reference sequence). The complete variable domain, with remaining parts taken from reference TRBV19 and TRBJ1-1, reads DGGITQSPKYLFRKEGQNVTLSCEQNLNHDAMYWYRQDPGQGLRLIYYSQIVNDFQKGDIAEGYSVSREKKESFPLTVTSAQKNPTAFYLCASSIDGPGTELLFNTEAFFGQGTRLTVV.

The chain carries TRBV19 and TRBJ1-1; the D is unclear. There are 11 residues in the CDR3. Germline CDR1 reads LNHDA; CDR2 reads SQIVND (reference sequence). The ends were cut back, 3 bases at V and 11 bases at J, with 10 bases in the middle. CDR3 nucleotide sequence: TGTGCCAGTAGTATCATGAGCTGGGCTTTCTTT. Translating gives CASSIMSWAFF.

This sequence joins TRBV6-5 and TRBJ1-1; the D is unclear. Looked up from germline, CDR1 is MNHEY and CDR2 is SVGAGI. The CDR3 contains 15 residues. V was pared by 4 bases and J by 1 base, with 13 bases between. The chain's CDR3 is CASSSITMENTEAFF. In DNA form, the CDR3 reads TGTGCCAGCAGTTCGATTACTATGGAGAACACTGAAGCTTTCTTT.

The chain uses TRBV30 and TRBJ2-2, with 15 bases identical to TRBD2. CDR1 GTSNPN and CDR2 SVGIG come from the germline V gene (reference sequence). This CDR3 is built from 17 residues. The ends lost 0 bases at V and 6 bases at J; junction bases unmatched: 5. The CDR3 is CAWSVGLAGGQSGELFF. The DNA of the CDR3 is TGTGCCTGGAGTGTGGGACTAGCGGGAGGTCAGTCCGGGGAGCTGTTTTTT. The full variable domain, completed using reference TRBV30 and TRBJ2-2, is SQTIHQWPATLVQPVGSPLSLECTVEGTSNPNLYWYRQAAGRGLQLLFYSVGIGQISSEVPQNLSASRPQDRQFILSSKKLLLSDSGFYLCAWSVGLAGGQSGELFFGEGSRLTVL.

This chain connects TRBV30 to TRBJ2-5, with 9 bases identical to TRBD2. J gave up 5 bases and V 5 bases, and 9 bases lay outside the gene matches. Per germline, CDR1 GTSNPN and CDR2 SVGIG (reference sequence). The CDR3 is 14 amino acids. In DNA, the CDR3 is TGTGCCTGGTCCGGGACTAGCCTGTTCGAGACCCAGTACTTC. Encoded protein: CAWSGTSLFETQYF.

V usage is TRBV28 and J usage is TRBJ1-5; 7 bases are a match to TRBD1. CDR1 MDHEN and CDR2 SYDVKM come from the germline V gene. The V segment lost 3 bases and the J segment 1 base; nucleotides outside the gene matches: 3. This CDR3 is 15 amino acids long. DNA for the CDR3: TGTGCCAGCAGTTTTACAGGGGTCAGCAATCAGCCCCAGCATTTT. It codes for CASSFTGVSNQPQHF.

This clone was seen a single time. Other DNA sequences in the sample encode the same CDR3. The DNA for the CDR3 is TGTGCCAGCAGTCGGGGGAGCAATCAGCCCCAGCATTTT. This codes for CASSRGSNQPQHF. This chain links TRBV28 with TRBJ1-5, with D perhaps TRBD1 (5 bases). This CDR3 contains 13 residues. Germline V gene data show CDR1 as MDHEN and CDR2 as SYDVKM. V was clipped by 5 bases and J by 1 base, with 6 bases between them.

The chain links TRBV19 to TRBJ1-5; the match to TRBD1 covers 9 bases. Looked up from germline, CDR1 is LNHDA and CDR2 is SQIVND (reference sequence). After removal of 1 base from V and 6 bases from J, the junction contained 4 bases not matched to a gene. CDR3 length: 15 amino acids. CDR3 in DNA: TGTGCCAGTAGTATAGGACAGGGGGTTGGTCAGCCCCAGCATTTT. This sequence encodes CASSIGQGVGQPQHF.

V and J are TRBV11-2 and TRBJ2-2; 11 bases line up with TRBD2. This CDR3 has 18 residues. Trimming cost V 5 bases and J 4 bases; bases outside gene matches: 12. Germline CDR1 SGHAT, CDR2 FQNNGV. The CDR3 nucleotides read TGTGCCAGCAGCCCTACGGGACTAGCGGCCAAGAGCACCGGGGAGCTGTTTTTT. Its protein is CASSPTGLAAKSTGELFF.

The CDR3 bases are TGTGCCTGGAGTGTACCCGGGCAGGGGGCCTACTACGACTATGGCTACACCTTC. Protein product: CAWSVPGQGAYYDYGYTF. The chain recombines TRBV30 with TRBJ1-2, with 8 nucleotides matching TRBD1. The J segment lost 3 bases and the V segment lost 0 bases, leaving 15 bases of the junction unmatched. This CDR3 comprises 18 residues. Germline loops: CDR1 GTSNPN, CDR2 SVGIG (reference sequence). The variable domain in full, with the rest retrieved from reference TRBV30 and TRBJ1-2, is SQTIHQWPATLVQPVGSPLSLECTVEGTSNPNLYWYRQAAGRGLQLLFYSVGIGQISSEVPQNLSASRPQDRQFILSSKKLLLSDSGFYLCAWSVPGQGAYYDYGYTFGSGTRLTVV.

The V gene is TRBV4-2, the J gene TRBJ1-1; TRBD1 aligns across 8 bases. CDR1 LGHNA and CDR2 YNFKEQ come from the germline V gene. With 4 bases clipped from V and 3 bases from J, the junction kept 7 bases outside the gene matches. The CDR3 sequence is 15 residues long. The DNA of the CDR3 is TGTGCCAGCAGCCGCAAGACGGACAGGGACACTGAAGCTTTCTTT. Protein sequence: CASSRKTDRDTEAFF.

This chain uses TRBV19 with TRBJ2-7, with 8 bases fitting TRBD1. V lost 6 bases, J lost 2 bases, and 6 bases stayed unmatched. Germline values: CDR1 LNHDA, CDR2 SQIVND (reference sequence). This CDR3 region has 14 residues. This CDR3 reads CASSSGQGPYEQYF. As DNA, the CDR3 is TGTGCCAGTAGCTCCGGACAGGGTCCCTACGAGCAGTACTTC.

The J gene is TRBJ1-3, the V gene TRBV19; D is undetermined. Trimming shortened V by 7 bases and J by 0 bases, and 10 bases separated the two germline ends. The CDR3 has 14 amino acids. CDR1 is LNHDA, CDR2 SQIVND, per germline (reference sequence). CDR3 sequence reads: CASIAVSSGNTIYF. CDR3 DNA: TGTGCCAGTATCGCCGTGAGCTCTGGAAACACCATATATTTT.

V usage is TRBV5-4 and J usage is TRBJ1-4; 7 positions match TRBD1. V trimming: 3 bases; J trimming: 8 bases; junction bases outside the gene matches: 4. This CDR3 has 13 residues. Germline V gene sequence: CDR1 SGHNT, CDR2 YYREEE (reference sequence). The CDR3 bases are TGTGCCAGCAGCTCGGTGGACAGGGAAAAACTGTTTTTT. This codes for CASSSVDREKLFF.

The chain has TRBV27 and TRBJ2-1; 14 nucleotides match TRBD2. The length of the CDR3 is 18 residues. J lost 4 bases, V lost 4 bases, and 9 bases had no gene match. Germline V CDR1 and CDR2: MNHEY, SMNVEV (reference sequence). CDR3 nucleotides: TGTGCCAGCAGTTCCAATACGGGACTAGCGGGAGCTTACAATGAGCAGTTCTTC. Translated, it gives CASSSNTGLAGAYNEQFF.

The chain employs TRBV5-1 and TRBJ2-7, with 7 bases fitting TRBD1. Germline CDR1 SGHRS, CDR2 YFSETQ. V was pared by 2 bases and J by 0 bases, with 8 bases of the junction left unmatched. There are 16 residues in the CDR3. The CDR3 DNA is TGCGCCAGCAGCTTACAGGGGTCAGGAAACTCCTACGAGCAGTACTTC. This translates into CASSLQGSGNSYEQYF.

J is TRBJ2-7 and V is TRBV7-8, with no clear D. V was cut by 1 base and J by 9 bases, with 10 bases left in between. This CDR3 comprises 12 residues. Per the germline V gene, CDR1 is SGHVS and CDR2 is FQNEAQ. The CDR3 nucleotides are TGTGCCAGCAGCTTAGTTCGCGCTTCGCAGTACTTC. Amino acid sequence: CASSLVRASQYF.

The DNA for the CDR3 is TGCGCCAGCAGCCAGGAGGACAGGGGGGCCACTGAAGCTTTCTTT. As protein: CASSQEDRGATEAFF. This rearrangement joins TRBV4-1 to TRBJ1-1, with 10 bases matching TRBD1. Germline V gene lookup returns CDR1 MGHRA and CDR2 YSYEKL. V lost 3 bases, J lost 4 bases, and 5 bases stayed unmatched. The CDR3 is 15 residues long.

The rearrangement joins TRBV28 to TRBJ1-3, with D possibly being TRBD1 (5 bases). Per the germline V gene, CDR1 is MDHEN and CDR2 is SYDVKM. Trimming stripped 7 bases from V and 0 bases from J, with 13 bases between. The CDR3 covers 15 residues. This CDR3 reads CASNGPDTSGNTIYF. The CDR3 nucleotides are TGTGCCAGCAATGGGCCGGACACCTCTGGAAACACCATATATTTT.

The chain combines TRBV5-8 with TRBJ2-2, with D possibly matching TRBD2 (5 bases). CDR3 length: 16 amino acids. V lost 6 bases and J 4 bases, leaving 19 bases between the germline ends. Germline V gene data show CDR1 as SGHTS and CDR2 as YDEGEE. The CDR3 region has the DNA TGTGCCAGCACCCGGAGGACCAACCCGGGCACCGGGGAGCTGTTTTTT. Encoded protein: CASTRRTNPGTGELFF.

This clone came up many times. The V gene is TRBV13, the J gene TRBJ2-1; 11 nucleotides align to TRBD2. Germline assignment: CDR1 PRHDT and CDR2 FYEKMQ (reference sequence). The CDR3 contains 14 residues. V dropped 6 bases and J dropped 9; count of bases not matched to a gene: 7. The CDR3 loop reads CASRVAGGPPEQFF. CDR3 DNA sequence: TGTGCCAGCAGAGTAGCGGGAGGGCCTCCTGAGCAGTTCTTC.